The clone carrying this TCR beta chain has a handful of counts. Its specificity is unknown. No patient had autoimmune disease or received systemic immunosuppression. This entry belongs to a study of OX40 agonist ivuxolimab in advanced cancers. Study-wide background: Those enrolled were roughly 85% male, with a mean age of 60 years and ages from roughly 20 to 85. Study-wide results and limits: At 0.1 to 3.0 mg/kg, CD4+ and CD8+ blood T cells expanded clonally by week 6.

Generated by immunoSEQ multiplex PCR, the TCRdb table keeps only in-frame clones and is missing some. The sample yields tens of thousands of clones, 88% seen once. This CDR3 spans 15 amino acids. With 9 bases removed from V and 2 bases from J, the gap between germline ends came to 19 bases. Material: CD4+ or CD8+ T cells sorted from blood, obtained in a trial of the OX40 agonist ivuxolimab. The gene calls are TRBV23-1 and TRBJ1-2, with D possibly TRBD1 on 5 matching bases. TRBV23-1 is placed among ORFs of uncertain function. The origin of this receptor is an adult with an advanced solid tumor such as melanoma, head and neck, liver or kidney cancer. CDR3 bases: TGCGCCAGTTCTACCCCCAGGGCCCCCAACTATGGCTACACCTTC. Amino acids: CASSTPRAPNYGYTF.